The rows below give T cell receptor beta chains drawn from one sample of a study of memory CD4+ T cells and cytomegalovirus serostatus. Assay: immunoSEQ multiplex PCR; the TCRdb copy retains only in-frame clones and omits some. The data hold some 48,000 clones, with about 77% observed a single time. Sequenced material: memory CD4+ T cells from blood. These receptors were collected from an adult in good health and CMV-seronegative. CDR3s include the opening cysteine and the closing phenylalanine or tryptophan. D genes are given only for firm matches. A row's size may be missing; if present it is once, few, many or a size class.

clone_size: NA
v_call: TRBV29-1
j_call: TRBJ2-5
d_call: NA
cdr3_aa: CSVAEQETQYF
cdr3_nt: TGCAGCGTTGCGGAACAAGAGACCCAGTACTTC

clone_size: NA
v_call: TRBV19
j_call: TRBJ2-7
d_call: NA
cdr3_aa: CASTSTANSNLGEQYF
cdr3_nt: TGTGCCAGTACCTCTACCGCAAACAGTAACCTAGGCGAGCAGTACTTC

clone_size: NA
v_call: TRBV5-1
j_call: TRBJ1-2
d_call: TRBD1
cdr3_aa: CASSSGGANYGYTF
cdr3_nt: TGCGCCAGCAGCTCAGGGGGAGCTAACTATGGCTACACCTTC

clone_size: NA
v_call: TRBV5-6
j_call: TRBJ1-1
d_call: NA
cdr3_aa: CASSSSGGNTEAFF
cdr3_nt: TGTGCCAGCAGCTCCTCGGGGGGGAACACTGAAGCTTTCTTT

clone_size: NA
v_call: TRBV6-6
j_call: TRBJ2-7
d_call: TRBD2
cdr3_aa: CASSATSSGRAYEQYF
cdr3_nt: TGTGCCAGCAGCGCTACCTCTAGCGGGAGGGCCTACGAGCAGTACTTC

clone_size: NA
v_call: TRBV6-1
j_call: TRBJ1-2
d_call: NA
cdr3_aa: CASSENGAGRSRFGYTF
cdr3_nt: TGTGCCAGCAGTGAAAACGGGGCAGGGCGGAGTCGTTTTGGCTACACCTTC

clone_size: NA
v_call: TRBV28
j_call: TRBJ1-5
d_call: TRBD1
cdr3_aa: CASTKTGKSNQPQHF
cdr3_nt: TGTGCCAGCACTAAGACAGGGAAGAGCAATCAGCCCCAGCATTTT

clone_size: NA
v_call: TRBV18
j_call: TRBJ2-2
d_call: NA
cdr3_aa: CASSPPGPTRPTGELFF
cdr3_nt: TGTGCCAGCTCACCACCGGGACCCACTAGGCCCACCGGGGAGCTGTTTTTT

clone_size: NA
v_call: TRBV9
j_call: TRBJ2-7
d_call: NA
cdr3_aa: CASSLFDSSYEQYF
cdr3_nt: TGTGCCAGCAGCTTATTTGACAGCTCCTACGAGCAGTACTTC

clone_size: NA
v_call: TRBV10-3
j_call: TRBJ1-5
d_call: NA
cdr3_aa: CAIRGGGDQPQHF
cdr3_nt: TGTGCCATCAGAGGCGGGGGGGATCAGCCCCAGCATTTT

clone_size: NA
v_call: TRBV4-2
j_call: TRBJ1-1
d_call: NA
cdr3_aa: CASSQKGGRGTEAFF
cdr3_nt: TGTGCCAGCAGCCAAAAAGGAGGGCGGGGCACTGAAGCTTTCTTT

clone_size: NA
v_call: TRBV30
j_call: TRBJ2-5
d_call: TRBD1
cdr3_aa: CAWSPRDRLARAQYF
cdr3_nt: TGTGCCTGGAGTCCCCGGGACAGGCTAGCCCGGGCCCAGTACTTC

clone_size: NA
v_call: TRBV9
j_call: TRBJ2-3
d_call: TRBD2
cdr3_aa: CASSPRAGGTDTQYF
cdr3_nt: TGTGCCAGCAGCCCCCGCGCGGGGGGGACAGATACGCAGTATTTT

clone_size: NA
v_call: TRBV2
j_call: TRBJ2-2
d_call: NA
cdr3_aa: CASSVLGELFF
cdr3_nt: TGTGCCAGCAGTGTACTCGGGGAGCTGTTTTTT

clone_size: NA
v_call: TRBV6-5
j_call: TRBJ2-2
d_call: TRBD1
cdr3_aa: CASSYDRGRSGELFF
cdr3_nt: TGTGCCAGCAGTTACGACAGGGGGAGGTCCGGGGAGCTGTTTTTT

clone_size: NA
v_call: TRBV2
j_call: TRBJ1-4
d_call: NA
cdr3_aa: CASISGRTNEKLFF
cdr3_nt: TGTGCCAGCATATCCGGGAGAACTAATGAAAAACTGTTTTTT

clone_size: once
v_call: TRBV5-1
j_call: TRBJ2-7
d_call: NA
cdr3_aa: CASSANREASSYEQYF
cdr3_nt: TGCGCCAGCAGCGCAAACAGGGAGGCAAGTTCCTACGAGCAGTACTTC

clone_size: NA
v_call: TRBV6-1
j_call: TRBJ1-1
d_call: NA
cdr3_aa: CASSRAGEAFF
cdr3_nt: TGTGCCAGCAGCAGGGCGGGTGAAGCTTTCTTT

clone_size: NA
v_call: TRBV6-6
j_call: TRBJ1-1
d_call: NA
cdr3_aa: CASNRGPNTEAFF
cdr3_nt: TGTGCCAGCAACCGGGGCCCTAACACTGAAGCTTTCTTT

clone_size: NA
v_call: TRBV7-8
j_call: TRBJ1-2
d_call: NA
cdr3_aa: CASTHVVGRGYTF
cdr3_nt: TGTGCCAGCACCCATGTAGTGGGGAGAGGCTACACCTTC

clone_size: NA
v_call: TRBV5-1
j_call: TRBJ1-2
d_call: NA
cdr3_aa: CASSLEGVAYGYTF
cdr3_nt: TGCGCCAGCAGCTTGGAGGGGGTAGCCTATGGCTACACCTTC

clone_size: NA
v_call: TRBV29-1
j_call: TRBJ1-1
d_call: NA
cdr3_aa: CSVEGVVRTEAFF
cdr3_nt: TGCAGCGTTGAGGGGGTGGTTCGGACTGAAGCTTTCTTT

clone_size: NA
v_call: TRBV6-1
j_call: TRBJ2-7
d_call: NA
cdr3_aa: CASSGEGGYEQYF
cdr3_nt: TGTGCCAGCAGTGGCGAGGGAGGATACGAGCAGTACTTC

clone_size: once
v_call: TRBV7-2
j_call: TRBJ1-1
d_call: NA
cdr3_aa: CASSFQRQNTEAFF
cdr3_nt: TGTGCCAGCAGCTTCCAAAGGCAGAACACTGAAGCTTTCTTT

clone_size: NA
v_call: TRBV4-2
j_call: TRBJ1-1
d_call: NA
cdr3_aa: CASSHTGTNTEAFF
cdr3_nt: TGTGCCAGCAGCCACACAGGGACGAACACTGAAGCTTTCTTT

clone_size: NA
v_call: TRBV5-5
j_call: TRBJ2-5
d_call: NA
cdr3_aa: CASSLLWTPGETQYF
cdr3_nt: TGTGCCAGCAGCTTGCTGTGGACTCCAGGCGAGACCCAGTACTTC

clone_size: NA
v_call: TRBV6-1
j_call: TRBJ2-7
d_call: NA
cdr3_aa: CASSQRSGTYEQYF
cdr3_nt: TGTGCCAGCAGTCAGAGATCGGGGACCTACGAGCAGTACTTC

clone_size: NA
v_call: TRBV6-5
j_call: TRBJ2-7
d_call: NA
cdr3_aa: CASKWTDSSYEQYF
cdr3_nt: TGTGCCAGCAAGTGGACGGATAGCTCCTACGAGCAGTACTTC

clone_size: NA
v_call: TRBV7-9
j_call: TRBJ2-3
d_call: TRBD1
cdr3_aa: CASNPDRSHTDTQYF
cdr3_nt: TGTGCCAGCAACCCGGACAGGAGCCACACAGATACGCAGTATTTT

clone_size: NA
v_call: TRBV29-1
j_call: TRBJ2-7
d_call: NA
cdr3_aa: CSVWDGKGYEQYF
cdr3_nt: TGCAGCGTTTGGGACGGTAAAGGGTACGAGCAGTACTTC

clone_size: NA
v_call: TRBV11-3
j_call: TRBJ2-1
d_call: NA
cdr3_aa: CASSLTIYNEQFF
cdr3_nt: TGTGCCAGCAGCTTGACAATCTACAATGAGCAGTTCTTC

clone_size: NA
v_call: TRBV27
j_call: TRBJ2-2
d_call: TRBD1
cdr3_aa: CASSSLRQGTTGELFF
cdr3_nt: TGTGCCAGCAGTTCCTTAAGACAGGGGACCACCGGGGAGCTGTTTTTT

clone_size: NA
v_call: TRBV16
j_call: TRBJ1-5
d_call: NA
cdr3_aa: CASSQWSGEVQPQHF
cdr3_nt: TGTGCCAGCAGCCAATGGTCAGGGGAGGTTCAGCCCCAGCATTTT

clone_size: NA
v_call: TRBV6-4
j_call: TRBJ2-5
d_call: TRBD2
cdr3_aa: CASSKQTGTSPTHF
cdr3_nt: TGTGCCAGCAGTAAACAAACCGGGACTAGTCCTACGCACTTC

clone_size: NA
v_call: TRBV18
j_call: TRBJ2-6
d_call: TRBD1
cdr3_aa: CASSRPGGTGANVLTF
cdr3_nt: TGTGCCAGCTCACGTCCAGGGGGCACCGGGGCCAACGTCCTGACTTTC

clone_size: NA
v_call: TRBV6-5
j_call: TRBJ1-6
d_call: NA
cdr3_aa: CASSYSSSPPLHF
cdr3_nt: TGTGCCAGCAGTTACTCATCTTCGCCACCCCTCCACTTT

clone_size: NA
v_call: TRBV28
j_call: TRBJ1-1
d_call: NA
cdr3_aa: CASRPDRPEAFF
cdr3_nt: TGTGCCAGCAGGCCAGACAGACCTGAAGCTTTCTTT

clone_size: NA
v_call: TRBV9
j_call: TRBJ1-1
d_call: TRBD1
cdr3_aa: CASGRQGENTEAFF
cdr3_nt: TGTGCCAGCGGCCGACAGGGGGAGAACACTGAAGCTTTCTTT

clone_size: NA
v_call: TRBV5-5
j_call: TRBJ2-7
d_call: NA
cdr3_aa: CASSLGGGITYEQYF
cdr3_nt: TGTGCCAGCAGCTTGGGGGGCGGAATAACCTACGAGCAGTACTTC

clone_size: once
v_call: TRBV27
j_call: TRBJ2-5
d_call: NA
cdr3_aa: CASSFLTPSPNQETQYF
cdr3_nt: TGTGCCAGCAGTTTCCTCACTCCGTCTCCCAACCAAGAGACCCAGTACTTC

clone_size: once
v_call: TRBV6-5
j_call: TRBJ2-7
d_call: TRBD1
cdr3_aa: CASSPRQGSYEQYF
cdr3_nt: TGTGCCAGCAGTCCCCGACAGGGAAGCTACGAGCAGTACTTC

clone_size: once
v_call: TRBV2
j_call: TRBJ1-3
d_call: NA
cdr3_aa: CASGSGYTIYF
cdr3_nt: TGTGCCAGTGGGTCGGGGTACACCATATATTTT

clone_size: NA
v_call: TRBV11-2
j_call: TRBJ2-5
d_call: TRBD1
cdr3_aa: CASSLALTGGQETQYF
cdr3_nt: TGTGCCAGCAGCTTAGCCCTGACAGGGGGCCAAGAGACCCAGTACTTC

clone_size: NA
v_call: TRBV7-2
j_call: TRBJ2-1
d_call: TRBD1
cdr3_aa: CASSLDRLQGSYNEQFF
cdr3_nt: TGTGCCAGCAGCTTAGATCGACTACAGGGGTCCTACAATGAGCAGTTCTTC

clone_size: once
v_call: TRBV11-2
j_call: TRBJ2-7
d_call: NA
cdr3_aa: CASSFVQGDEQYF
cdr3_nt: TGTGCCAGCAGCTTTGTGCAGGGCGACGAGCAGTACTTC

clone_size: few
v_call: TRBV7-2
j_call: TRBJ1-1
d_call: NA
cdr3_aa: CASSYAGNTEAFF
cdr3_nt: TGTGCCAGCAGCTACGCAGGGAACACTGAAGCTTTCTTT

clone_size: NA
v_call: TRBV7-9
j_call: TRBJ1-4
d_call: TRBD1
cdr3_aa: CASSSRQGLTYGKLFF
cdr3_nt: TGTGCCAGCAGCTCGCGACAGGGACTTACCTATGGAAAACTGTTTTTT

clone_size: few
v_call: TRBV7-2
j_call: TRBJ2-7
d_call: NA
cdr3_aa: CASSPGGTSYEQYF
cdr3_nt: TGTGCCAGCAGCCCGGGTGGCACATCCTACGAGCAGTACTTC

clone_size: NA
v_call: TRBV18
j_call: TRBJ2-3
d_call: NA
cdr3_aa: CASSPADGTDTQYF
cdr3_nt: TGTGCCAGCTCACCAGCGGACGGGACAGATACGCAGTATTTT